The rows below give T cell receptor beta chains drawn from one sample of a study of blood T cells in healthy people across ages. In TCRdb, the 5' RACE reads were re-called with MiXCR into one record per CDR3 protein. This table has approximately 800,000 distinct CDR3 sequences, about 55% appearing once. The sample consisted of blood. Receptors originate from a man at least 80 years old in good health. Each CDR3 is given with its conserved first and last residue. D genes are given only for firm matches. Some rows have no size entry. The others give once, few or many, or a class for an expanded clone.

v_gene	j_gene	d_gene	abundance	CDR3aa	CDR3nt
TRBV4-1	TRBJ2-7	.	.	CASSQVWGKLYEQYF	TGCGCCAGCAGCCAAGTCTGGGGCAAGCTATACGAGCAGTACTTC
TRBV6-5	TRBJ2-7	.	.	CASSYLATYEQYF	TGTGCCAGCAGTTACCTTGCTACCTACGAGCAGTACTTC
TRBV7-2	TRBJ2-7	.	few	CASSQPNGKYEQYF	TGTGCCAGCAGCCAGCCCAACGGAAAGTACGAGCAGTACTTC
TRBV3-1	TRBJ2-3	.	.	CASSQDPHRYAYF	TGTGCCAGCAGCCAAGACCCGCACAGATACGCGTATTTT
TRBV20-1	TRBJ1-5	TRBD1	.	CSAREGASNQPQHF	TGCAGTGCTAGGGAGGGGGCAAGCAATCAGCCCCAGCATTTT
TRBV6-5	TRBJ2-5	TRBD2	few	CASSSLPRGEQYF	TGTGCCAGCAGTTCGCTGCCACGGGGGGAGCAGTACTTC
TRBV11-2	TRBJ2-5	.	few	CASSLGGTPIQETQYF	TGTGCCAGCAGCTTAGGGGGGACTCCCATCCAAGAGACCCAGTACTTC
TRBV5-1	TRBJ2-5	.	.	CASSFDVGAEETQYF	TGCGCCAGCAGCTTTGACGTGGGAGCGGAAGAGACCCAGTACTTC
TRBV24-1	TRBJ2-1	TRBD2	.	CATSDLAPGLAGNYNEQFF	TGTGCCACCAGTGATTTGGCACCGGGGCTAGCGGGCAATTACAATGAGCAGTTCTTC
TRBV11-2	TRBJ2-3	.	.	CASSLHGARDTQYF	TGTGCCAGCAGCTTACACGGGGCGCGAGATACGCAGTATTTT
TRBV6-2/TRBV6-3	TRBJ2-5	.	.	CASVRGGPQETQYF	TGTGCCAGCGTCCGTGGTGGACCCCAAGAGACCCAGTACTTC
TRBV15	TRBJ2-7	.	.	CATSSPRAYEQYF	TGTGCCACCAGCAGTCCGAGGGCCTACGAGCAGTACTTC
TRBV2	TRBJ1-6	.	.	CASSEDRVTGSPLHF	TGTGCCAGCAGTGAAGACAGGGTGACTGGTTCACCCCTCCACTTT
TRBV7-2	TRBJ1-1	.	.	CASSLYGGRAEAFF	TGTGCCAGCAGCTTATACGGGGGGAGGGCTGAAGCTTTCTTT